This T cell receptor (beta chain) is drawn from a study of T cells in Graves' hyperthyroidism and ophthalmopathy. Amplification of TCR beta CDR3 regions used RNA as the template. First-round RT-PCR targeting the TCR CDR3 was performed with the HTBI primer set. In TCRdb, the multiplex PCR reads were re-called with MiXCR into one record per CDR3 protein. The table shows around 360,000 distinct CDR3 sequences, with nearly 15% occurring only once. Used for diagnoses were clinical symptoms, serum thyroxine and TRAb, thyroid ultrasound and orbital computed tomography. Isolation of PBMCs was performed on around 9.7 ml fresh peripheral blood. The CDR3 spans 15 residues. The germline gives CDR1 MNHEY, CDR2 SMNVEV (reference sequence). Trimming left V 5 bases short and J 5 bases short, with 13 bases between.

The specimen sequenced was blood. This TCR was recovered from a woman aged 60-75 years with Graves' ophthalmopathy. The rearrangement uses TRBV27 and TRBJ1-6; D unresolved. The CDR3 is CASSLRAENNSPLHF. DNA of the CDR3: TGTGCCAGCAGTCTCAGAGCGGAGAATAATTCACCCCTCCACTTT.